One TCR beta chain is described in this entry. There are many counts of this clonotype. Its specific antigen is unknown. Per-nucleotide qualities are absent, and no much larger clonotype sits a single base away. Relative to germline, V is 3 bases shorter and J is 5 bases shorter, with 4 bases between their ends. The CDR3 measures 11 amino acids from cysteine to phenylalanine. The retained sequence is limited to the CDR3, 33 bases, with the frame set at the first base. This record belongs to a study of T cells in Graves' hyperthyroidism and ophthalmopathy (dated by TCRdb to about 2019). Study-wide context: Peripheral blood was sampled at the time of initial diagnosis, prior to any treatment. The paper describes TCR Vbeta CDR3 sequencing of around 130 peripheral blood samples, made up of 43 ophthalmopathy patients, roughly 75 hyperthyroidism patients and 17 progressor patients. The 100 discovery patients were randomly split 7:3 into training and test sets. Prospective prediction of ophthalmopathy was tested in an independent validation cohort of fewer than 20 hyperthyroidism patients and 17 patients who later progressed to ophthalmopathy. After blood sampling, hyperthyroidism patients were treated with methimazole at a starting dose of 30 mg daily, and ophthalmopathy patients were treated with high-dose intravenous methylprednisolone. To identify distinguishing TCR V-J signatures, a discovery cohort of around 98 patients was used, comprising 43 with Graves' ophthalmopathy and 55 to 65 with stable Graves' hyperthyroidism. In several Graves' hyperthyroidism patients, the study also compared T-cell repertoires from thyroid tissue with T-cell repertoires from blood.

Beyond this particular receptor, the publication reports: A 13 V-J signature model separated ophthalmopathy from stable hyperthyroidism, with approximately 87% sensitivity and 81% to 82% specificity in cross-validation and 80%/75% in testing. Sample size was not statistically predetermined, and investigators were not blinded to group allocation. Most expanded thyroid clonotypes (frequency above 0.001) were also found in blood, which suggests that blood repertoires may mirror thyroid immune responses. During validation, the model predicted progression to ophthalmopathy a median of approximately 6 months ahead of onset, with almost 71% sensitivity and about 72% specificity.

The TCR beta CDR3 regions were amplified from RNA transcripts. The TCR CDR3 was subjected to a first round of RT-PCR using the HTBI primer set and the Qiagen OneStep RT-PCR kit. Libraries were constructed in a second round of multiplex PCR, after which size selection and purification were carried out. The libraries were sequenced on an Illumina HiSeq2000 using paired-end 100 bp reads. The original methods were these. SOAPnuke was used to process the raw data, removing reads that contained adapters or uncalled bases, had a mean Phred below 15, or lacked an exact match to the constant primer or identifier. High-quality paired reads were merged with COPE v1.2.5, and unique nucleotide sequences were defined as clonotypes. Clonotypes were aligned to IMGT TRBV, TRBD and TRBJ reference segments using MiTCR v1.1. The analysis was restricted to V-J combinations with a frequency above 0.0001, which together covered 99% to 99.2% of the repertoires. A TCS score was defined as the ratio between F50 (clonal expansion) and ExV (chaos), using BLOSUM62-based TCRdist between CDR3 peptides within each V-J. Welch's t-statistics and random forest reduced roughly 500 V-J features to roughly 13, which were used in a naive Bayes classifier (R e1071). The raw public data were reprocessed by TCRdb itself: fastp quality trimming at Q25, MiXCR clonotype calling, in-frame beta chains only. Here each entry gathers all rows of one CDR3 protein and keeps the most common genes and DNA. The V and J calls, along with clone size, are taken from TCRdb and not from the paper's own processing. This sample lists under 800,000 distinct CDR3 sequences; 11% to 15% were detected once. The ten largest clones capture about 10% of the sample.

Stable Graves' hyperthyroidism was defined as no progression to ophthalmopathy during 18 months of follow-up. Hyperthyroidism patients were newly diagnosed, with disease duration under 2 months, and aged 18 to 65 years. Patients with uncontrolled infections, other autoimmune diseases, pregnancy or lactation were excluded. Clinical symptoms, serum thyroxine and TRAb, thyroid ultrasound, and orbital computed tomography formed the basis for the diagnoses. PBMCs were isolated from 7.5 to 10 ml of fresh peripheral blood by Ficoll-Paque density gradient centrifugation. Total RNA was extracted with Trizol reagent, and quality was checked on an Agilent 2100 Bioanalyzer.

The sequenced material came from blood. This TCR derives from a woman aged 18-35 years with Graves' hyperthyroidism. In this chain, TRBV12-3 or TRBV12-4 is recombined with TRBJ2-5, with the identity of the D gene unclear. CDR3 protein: CASSFSETQYF. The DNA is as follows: TGTGCCAGCAGTTTTAGCGAGACCCAGTACTTC.